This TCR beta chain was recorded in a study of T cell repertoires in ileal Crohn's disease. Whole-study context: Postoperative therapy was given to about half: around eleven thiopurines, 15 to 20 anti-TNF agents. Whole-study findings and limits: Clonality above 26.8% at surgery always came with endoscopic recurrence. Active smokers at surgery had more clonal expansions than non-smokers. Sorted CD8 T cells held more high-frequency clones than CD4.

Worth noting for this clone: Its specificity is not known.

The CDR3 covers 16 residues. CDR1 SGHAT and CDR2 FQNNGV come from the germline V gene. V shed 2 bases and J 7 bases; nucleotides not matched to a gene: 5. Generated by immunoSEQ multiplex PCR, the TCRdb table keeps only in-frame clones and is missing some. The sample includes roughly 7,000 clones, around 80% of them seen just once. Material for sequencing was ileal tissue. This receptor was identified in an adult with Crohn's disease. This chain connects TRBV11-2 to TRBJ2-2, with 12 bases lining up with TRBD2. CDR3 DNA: TGTGCCAGCAGCTTACTAGCGGGAGGGCCGGGCGGGGAGCTGTTTTTT. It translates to CASSLLAGGPGGELFF.